This TCR beta chain was recovered during a study of graft-versus-host responses after intestinal transplantation. Study-wide background: Grafts were multivisceral, liver-intestinal, or isolated intestinal. After anti-thymocyte globulin induction, recipients took tacrolimus and steroids for approximately 3 years. General study findings and limits: Allografts from individuals with graft-donor T cell macrochimerism displayed high graft-versus-host to host-versus-graft clonal ratios. Recipient marrow showed GvH clones, some seen first in ileum or blood.

V dropped 1 base and J dropped 4 bases, with 7 bases sitting between them. CDR1 and CDR2 from the germline V gene are SEHNR and FQNEAQ (reference sequence). This CDR3 contains 13 residues. Measured with immunoSEQ multiplex PCR; TCRdb has only the in-frame clones, and not every one. The sample gives about 47,000 clones, around 96% of which show up once; approximately 1.4% is in the top ten. Worth noting for this clone: Its antigen is still unknown.

The sequencing here drew on PBMCs, taken approximately 360 days after intestinal transplant. This TCR came from a human patient who received an intestinal transplant, so some T cells may come from the graft donor. This chain connects TRBV7-9 to TRBJ1-1; D gene uncertain. The CDR3 protein is CASSLGGGTEAFF. The DNA of the CDR3 is TGTGCCAGCAGCTTAGGGGGAGGCACTGAAGCTTTCTTT.